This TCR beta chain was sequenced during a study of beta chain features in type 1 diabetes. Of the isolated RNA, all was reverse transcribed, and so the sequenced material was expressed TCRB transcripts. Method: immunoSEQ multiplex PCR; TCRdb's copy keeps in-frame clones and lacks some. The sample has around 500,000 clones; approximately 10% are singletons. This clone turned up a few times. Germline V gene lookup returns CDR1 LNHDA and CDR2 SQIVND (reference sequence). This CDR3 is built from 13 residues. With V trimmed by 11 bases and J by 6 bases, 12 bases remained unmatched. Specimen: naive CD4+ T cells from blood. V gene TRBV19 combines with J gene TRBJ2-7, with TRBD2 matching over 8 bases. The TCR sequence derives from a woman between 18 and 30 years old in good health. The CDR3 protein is CAAGQREGLEQYF. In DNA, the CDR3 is TGTGCCGCAGGGCAACGGGAGGGCCTCGAGCAGTACTTC.